A single sample gave rise to the 19 T cell receptor beta chains below, sequenced in a study of cytomegalovirus exposure and HLA in healthy donors. TCRdb's copy holds only in-frame clones and misses some; the assay was immunoSEQ multiplex PCR. The repertoire includes approximately 150,000 clones, around nine tenths of them detected once, and less than 3% sits in the top ten. Sequenced: PBMCs. Receptors were obtained from a man in his late teens or twenties in good health and CMV-seropositive.

V and J are TRBV7-3 and TRBJ2-2, with a possible D match to TRBD2 (6 bases). Germline V gene sequence: CDR1 SGHTA, CDR2 FQGTGA. Trimming shortened V by 5 bases and J by 4 bases, and 17 bases separated the two germline ends. CDR3 length: 16 amino acids. The CDR3 nucleotides read TGTGCCAGCAGCCCACCCGGGACTGGAGGCACCGGGGAGCTGTTTTTT. It yields the protein CASSPPGTGGTGELFF.

J is TRBJ2-3 and V is TRBV7-2; possibly TRBD1 for D (6 bases). V was clipped by 2 bases and J by 4 bases, with 13 bases between them. Germline-derived CDR1 and CDR2 are SGHTA and FQGNSA. This CDR3 spans 15 amino acids. CDR3 in DNA: TGTGCCAGCAGCTTACTAAGTGGGGGCGCAGATACGCAGTATTTT. Translation: CASSLLSGGADTQYF.

In nucleotides, the CDR3 is TGTGCCAGCAGAGCAGGGACAGATACGCAGTATTTT. Encoded protein: CASRAGTDTQYF. The chain recombines TRBV2 with TRBJ2-3; D may be TRBD1 (5 bases). Germline V gene data show CDR1 as SNHLY and CDR2 as FYNNEI. This CDR3 spans 12 amino acids. Between the trimmed V and J ends, which lost 6 bases and 3 bases, there was a span of 7 bases.

The chain recombines TRBV4-3 with TRBJ1-2, with 7 positions matching TRBD1. The CDR3 runs to 16 residues. V was clipped by 0 bases and J by 6 bases; unmatched bases: 10. Germline V lookup: CDR1 LGHNA, CDR2 YSLEER. The CDR3 here is CASSQDPQGEGNGYTF. The CDR3 bases are TGCGCCAGCAGCCAAGATCCCCAGGGGGAAGGGAATGGCTACACCTTC.

The V gene is TRBV11-1, the J gene TRBJ2-7; 7 bases are a match to TRBD2. The CDR3 loop spans 14 amino acids. V lost 2 bases to trimming and J lost 5 bases; unmatched junction nucleotides: 6. CDR1 is SGHAT, CDR2 FQDESV, per germline (reference sequence). CDR3 nucleotide sequence: TGTGCCAGCAGCTTACGGCGGGAGCGCCACGAGCAGTACTTC. Encoded protein: CASSLRRERHEQYF.

J is TRBJ2-3 and V is TRBV7-2; D unclear. Germline V CDR1 and CDR2: SGHTA, FQGNSA. Deletions cut 6 bases from V and 6 bases from J, with 7 bases between. The CDR3 contains 11 residues. The CDR3 bases are TGTGCCAGCAGGACTGGGGATACGCAGTATTTT. This gives the protein CASRTGDTQYF.

The chain links TRBV29-1 to TRBJ1-1; D may be TRBD1 (6 bases). This CDR3 contains 13 residues. The germline V gene has CDR1 SQVTM and CDR2 ANQGSEA. Between the trimmed V and J ends, which lost 6 bases and 1 base, there was a span of 12 bases. CDR3 nucleotides: TGCAGCGTGGGAACAGGGTGGAACACTGAAGCTTTCTTT. Its protein is CSVGTGWNTEAFF.

The chain recombines TRBV5-6 with TRBJ2-6, with 9 bases identical to TRBD1. The J segment lost 0 bases and the V segment lost 0 bases, leaving 7 bases of the junction unmatched. CDR1 SGHDT and CDR2 YYEEEE come from the germline V gene. The CDR3 length is 19 residues. CDR3 bases: TGTGCCAGCAGCTTGGCTGGACAGGGGTTGCTCTCTGGGGCCAACGTCCTGACTTTC. Protein sequence: CASSLAGQGLLSGANVLTF.

Remarks on this clone: Other nucleotide sequences from this sample produce the same CDR3. This sequence joins TRBV6-5 and TRBJ2-7; D gene uncertain. The CDR3 length is 13 residues. CDR1 and CDR2 (germline): MNHEY, SVGAGI. The V end lost 0 bases, the J end lost 4 bases, and 7 bases lay between the germline ends. The CDR3 here is CASSYSGAYEQYF. CDR3 sequence (DNA): TGTGCCAGCAGTTACTCTGGTGCGTACGAGCAGTACTTC.

The CDR3 region has the DNA TGTGCCAGCAGCTACGCCGGGACAGGGGGCACTGAAGCTTTCTTT. Amino acid sequence: CASSYAGTGGTEAFF. J is TRBJ1-1 and V is TRBV13; 11 bases are shared with TRBD1. CDR1 is PRHDT and CDR2 is FYEKMQ in the germline V gene (reference sequence). The CDR3 covers 15 residues. V lost 4 bases and J lost 4; bases outside the gene matches: 5.

This chain connects TRBV20-1 to TRBJ1-1; possible D gene TRBD1, 5 bases. Germline CDR1 is DFQATT and CDR2 is SNEGSKA (reference sequence). The V end lost 3 bases, the J end lost 7 bases, and 9 bases lay between the germline ends. CDR3 size: 11 residues. CDR3 protein: CSARGRGEAFF. DNA for the CDR3: TGCAGTGCTAGGGGGCGCGGTGAAGCTTTCTTT.

V gene TRBV5-1 combines with J gene TRBJ1-1; 10 bases match TRBD1. The CDR3 covers 16 residues. Germline-derived CDR1 and CDR2 are SGHRS and YFSETQ. The trim removed 5 bases at V and 4 bases at J, leaving 11 bases unmatched. The CDR3 reads CASRDRGLKLGTEAFF. For the CDR3, the DNA is TGCGCCAGCAGAGACAGGGGGCTAAAACTGGGCACTGAAGCTTTCTTT.

This clone was counted only a few times. The chain uses TRBV11-2 and TRBJ1-5; TRBD1 agrees at 10 bases. The V gene end was trimmed by 5 bases and the J gene end by 3 bases; junction bases not matched to a gene: 4. The V gene's germline CDR1 is SGHAT and CDR2 FQNNGV. The CDR3 totals 15 residues. For the CDR3, the DNA is TGTGCCAGCAGCCCCGGACAGGGGGTCAATCAGCCCCAGCATTTT. As protein: CASSPGQGVNQPQHF.

The chain couples TRBV4-2 to TRBJ2-3, with D unresolved. CDR3 length equals 16 residues. Trimming left V 0 bases short and J 0 bases short, with 10 bases between. Germline CDR1 and CDR2: LGHNA and YNFKEQ. CDR3: CASSQEAGSSTDTQYF. In DNA, the CDR3 is TGTGCCAGCAGCCAAGAGGCTGGTTCTAGCACAGATACGCAGTATTTT.

The rearrangement joins TRBV28 to TRBJ2-3; TRBD2 might be the D (7 bases). V lost 4 bases, J lost 7 bases, and 15 bases lay in between. This CDR3 spans 14 amino acids. Per the germline V gene, CDR1 is MDHEN and CDR2 is SYDVKM. CDR3 nucleotides: TGTGCCAGCAGTTCCCCGGGGGGCCATTATACGCAGTATTTT. It encodes CASSSPGGHYTQYF. Supplemented by reference TRBV28 and TRBJ2-3, the full variable domain reads DVKVTQSSRYLVKRTGEKVFLECVQDMDHENMFWYRQDPGLGLRLIYFSYDVKMKEKGDIPEGYSVSREKKERFSLILESASTNQTSMYLCASSSPGGHYTQYFGPGTRLTVL.

Notes on this clone: The sample carries other DNA sequences with the same CDR3. J is TRBJ1-1 and V is TRBV2; tentative D call: TRBD1 (6 bases). This CDR3 spans 11 amino acids. V lost 4 bases, J lost 8 bases, and 8 bases lay in between. Germline V gene sequence: CDR1 SNHLY, CDR2 FYNNEI. The CDR3 region is CASSGTVEAFF. In nucleotides, the CDR3 is TGTGCCAGCAGTGGGACAGTCGAAGCTTTCTTT.

V gene TRBV27 combines with J gene TRBJ2-5; D is possibly TRBD2 (6 bases). The ends were cut back, 5 bases at V and 2 bases at J, with 9 bases in the middle. The CDR3 is 13 amino acids. Per the germline V gene, CDR1 is MNHEY and CDR2 is SMNVEV (reference sequence). The CDR3 here is CASSIAVQETQYF. The CDR3 bases are TGTGCCAGCAGTATAGCGGTTCAAGAGACCCAGTACTTC.

The gene calls are TRBV5-1 and TRBJ2-2; 11 nucleotides match TRBD1. The V gene end was trimmed by 4 bases and the J gene end by 5 bases; junction bases not matched to a gene: 4. The V gene's germline CDR1 is SGHRS and CDR2 YFSETQ. CDR3 length: 15 amino acids. CDR3 bases: TGCGCCAGCAGCCGGGGACAGGGGGTGACCGGGGAGCTGTTTTTT. Protein product: CASSRGQGVTGELFF.

CDR3 DNA sequence: TGTGCCAGCAGGCTAGCGGGAGGCGATGAGCAGTTCTTC. This encodes CASRLAGGDEQFF. The chain has TRBV6-1 and TRBJ2-1, with TRBD2 identical over 11 bases. Per germline, CDR1 MNHNS and CDR2 SASEGT. The CDR3 is 13 amino acids. V gave up 6 bases and J gave up 8 bases; unmatched junction bases: 3.